These 11 T cell receptor beta chains originate from one sample sequenced in a study of shared clonotypes between healthy human individuals. Data came from immunoSEQ multiplex PCR; TCRdb stores just in-frame clones and leaves some out. Of hundreds of thousands of clones listed, 90% to 96% are singletons. The sequenced sample consisted of naive CD4+ T cells sorted from blood. Subset given: CD45RA+ positively selected. Receptors were obtained from a woman in her thirties in good health.

The rearrangement links TRBV11-2 to TRBJ1-3, with 7 bases matching TRBD1. Trimming cost V 6 bases and J 13 bases; bases outside gene matches: 18. Looked up from germline, CDR1 is SGHAT and CDR2 is FQNNGV. This CDR3 is built from 15 residues. The CDR3 nucleotides are TGTGCCAGCAGAAAGACCGGGACAGAGCCTAGGTCTATATATTTT. Its protein product is CASRKTGTEPRSIYF.

J is TRBJ1-4 and V is TRBV11-2; TRBD1 is a possible D gene (6 bases). Trimming pared 5 bases from V and 0 bases from J, leaving 10 bases between. Germline V gives CDR1 SGHAT, CDR2 FQNNGV. This CDR3 is built from 15 residues. The CDR3 protein is CASSDRTSTNEKLFF. CDR3 DNA: TGTGCCAGCAGCGACAGGACTTCAACTAATGAAAAACTGTTTTTT.

The rearrangement joins TRBV18 to TRBJ2-7; D is undetermined. CDR1 and CDR2 from the germline V gene are KGHSH and LQKENI. Deletions cut 3 bases from V and 3 bases from J, with 15 bases between. The CDR3 sequence is 15 residues long. Here the CDR3 DNA reads TGTGCCAGCTCACCCGGGCAGCTCTCACTCTACGAGCAGTACTTC. It is translated as CASSPGQLSLYEQYF.

The V gene is TRBV7-2, the J gene TRBJ2-7, with 7 bases identical to TRBD2. The CDR3 spans 14 residues. CDR1 is SGHTA, CDR2 FQGNSA, per germline. V gave up 0 bases and J gave up 6 bases; unmatched junction bases: 5. Here the CDR3 DNA reads TGTGCCAGCAGCTTAGCGGGAGGGCCGAGCGAGCAGTACTTC. Its translation: CASSLAGGPSEQYF.

V gene TRBV19 combines with J gene TRBJ1-4; D may be TRBD1 (5 bases). Germline values: CDR1 LNHDA, CDR2 SQIVND (reference sequence). The CDR3 has 13 residues. V lost 5 bases and J 8 bases, leaving 12 bases between the germline ends. The CDR3 sequence: CASSFAGMEKLFF. The CDR3 bases are TGTGCCAGTAGTTTCGCAGGGATGGAAAAACTGTTTTTT.

This clone was picked up a small number of times. This chain links TRBV4-1 with TRBJ1-1; D may be TRBD1 (5 bases). Trimming removed 5 bases from V and 1 base from J, with 8 bases in between. The V gene's germline CDR1 is MGHRA and CDR2 YSYEKL. The CDR3 runs to 13 residues. CDR3 sequence reads: CASSNTGNTEAFF. The CDR3 region has the DNA TGCGCCAGCAGCAATACAGGGAACACTGAAGCTTTCTTT.

About this clone itself: Its ends do not fully match the called genes, so a read error is possible. V gene TRBV4-1 combines with J gene TRBJ2-7, with 12 positions matching TRBD2. The CDR3 length is 16 residues. Germline lookup yields CDR1 MGHRA and CDR2 YSYEKL. The CDR3 region has the DNA TGCGCCAGCAGCCCTGGACTAGCGGGGATCTCTACGATTAGGAACTTC. This gives the protein CASSPGLAGISTIRNF.

This chain connects TRBV5-1 to TRBJ2-2; D is uncertain. The CDR3 covers 14 residues. V lost 0 bases and J 7 bases, leaving 10 bases between the germline ends. Germline values: CDR1 SGHRS, CDR2 YFSETQ. The CDR3, as DNA: TGCGCCAGCAGCTTGGCAGGAGAGTTCGGGGAGCTGTTTTTT. As protein: CASSLAGEFGELFF.

This clone has a single count. This chain uses TRBV7-9 with TRBJ2-3, with a tentative D call TRBD1 (6 bases). Between the trimmed V and J ends, which lost 1 base and 1 base, there was a span of 12 bases. Germline CDR1 SEHNR, CDR2 FQNEAQ (reference sequence). The CDR3 covers 16 residues. The CDR3 loop is CASSLGAGARTDTQYF. The CDR3 nucleotides are TGTGCCAGCAGCTTAGGGGCAGGGGCCCGCACAGATACGCAGTATTTT.

The chain uses TRBV29-1 and TRBJ2-5; 7 positions agree with TRBD2. This CDR3 is 13 amino acids long. The germline V gene encodes CDR1 SQVTM and CDR2 ANQGSEA. Losses at the gene ends were 3 bases for V and 1 base for J; bases not matched to a gene: 2. The CDR3 DNA follows: TGCAGCGTTGAGACTAGCCTCCAAGAGACCCAGTACTTC. It translates to CSVETSLQETQYF.

The J gene is TRBJ1-4, the V gene TRBV5-4, with D unclear. CDR3 length: 13 residues. Looked up from germline, CDR1 is SGHNT and CDR2 is YYREEE (reference sequence). V lost 1 base, J lost 7 bases, and 8 bases lay in between. In DNA form, the CDR3 reads TGTGCCAGCAGCTTGTTTCGGAGTGAAAAACTGTTTTTT. As protein: CASSLFRSEKLFF.